This TCR beta chain was retrieved from a study of siplizumab effects on memory and regulatory T cells. Findings and caveats of the study: Roughly 75-97% of dividing CD4+ or CD8+ clones were without an attributable naive or memory phenotype.

This CDR3 contains 13 residues. The V gene end was trimmed by 3 bases and the J gene end by 3 bases; junction bases not matched to a gene: 0. CDR1 LNHDA and CDR2 SQIVND come from the germline V gene (reference sequence). Measured with immunoSEQ multiplex PCR; TCRdb has only the in-frame clones, and not every one. The top ten clones hold around 12% of a sample with about 100,000 clones, over 90% of them seen once. This clone showed up just once. The antigen remains unidentified. Sequences were obtained from non-Treg CD4+ T cells sorted from blood. The receptor's source is a human donor in good health. The chain links TRBV19 to TRBJ2-7; 9 positions agree with TRBD1. Written as DNA, the CDR3 is TGTGCCAGTAGTATGACAGGGGGCTACGAGCAGTACTTC. Residues: CASSMTGGYEQYF. Full variable domain (rest looked up from reference TRBV19 and TRBJ2-7): DGGITQSPKYLFRKEGQNVTLSCEQNLNHDAMYWYRQDPGQGLRLIYYSQIVNDFQKGDIAEGYSVSREKKESFPLTVTSAQKNPTAFYLCASSMTGGYEQYFGPGTRLTVT.